This TCR beta chain is drawn from a study of blood T cell repertoires in COVID-19. Study as a whole: COVID-19 samples collected from the United States, Italy and Spain covered acute and convalescent phases. PBMCs, B-cell-depleted T cells, or T cells were the source of the cDNA or gDNA that made up the material.

Authors' processing steps: Estimation of nucleated cell counts relied on the amplification of reference gene primers. Produced via immunoSEQ multiplex PCR; TCRdb's table is partial and in-frame only. From that table come the V and J calls and clone size; the DNA was used to work out D and trimming. Here the sample spans about 200,000 clones, less than 90% being singletons. The sample consisted of peripheral blood. This sequence was found in a woman aged 70-85 years with acute or convalescent COVID-19.

The CDR3 loop is CASSLFGVNEKLFF. CDR3 DNA: TGTGCCAGCAGCTTGTTCGGGGTAAATGAAAAACTGTTTTTT. The rearrangement joins TRBV5-4 to TRBJ1-4; D not resolved. Germline-derived CDR1 and CDR2 are SGHNT and YYREEE (reference sequence). V lost 1 base, J lost 5 bases, and 9 bases lay in between. The CDR3 covers 14 residues.